This T cell receptor beta chain was captured in a study of T cell responses to AZD1222 COVID-19 vaccine. The CDR3 consists of 17 residues. Germline CDR1 reads SGDLS; CDR2 reads YYNGEE. Trimming left V 0 bases short and J 0 bases short, with 15 bases between. The assay was immunoSEQ multiplex PCR, and TCRdb's table has in-frame clones only and misses some. The repertoire has around 120,000 clones, approximately 85% of them found once; the top ten carry about 6.2%. In regard to this clone: Its antigen is not known.

Whole-study results and caveats: Repertoires were collected only later (after the peak T cell response had occurred). Donors, mostly white British, included more females; clonal diversity was possibly underestimated. Close to half of all spike-specific TCRs reportedly target regions of the variants that are unmutated.

The sequence derives from an adult in good health. J is TRBJ2-5 and V is TRBV9; D remains unclear. Sample: peripheral blood, taken on day 0 of AZD1222 vaccination. The CDR3 protein is CASSVGNFGGNQETQYF. The DNA of the CDR3 is TGTGCCAGCAGCGTAGGCAACTTCGGTGGCAACCAAGAGACCCAGTACTTC.